Sequencing of this T cell receptor beta chain was carried out in a study of T cells in Graves' hyperthyroidism and ophthalmopathy. Study-wide findings and caveats: The blood repertoire included most of the expanded thyroid clonotypes above 0.001.

Amplification of TCR beta CDR3 regions was performed using RNA transcripts as template. HTBI primers were the set used in a first-round RT-PCR of the TCR CDR3. TCRdb recomputed calls from the multiplex PCR reads with MiXCR, one row per CDR3 protein. The table lists 300,000 to 450,000 distinct CDR3 sequences, 20% to 25% of them singletons, with around 70% in the top ten. The study based diagnoses on clinical symptoms, serum thyroxine and TRAb, thyroid ultrasound and orbital computed tomography. Germline V gives CDR1 MNHNS, CDR2 SASEGT. The V and J ends lost 5 bases and 12 bases, in that order; junction bases with no gene match: 11. This CDR3 comprises 13 residues. In its sample, this clonotype was seen a few times. The antigen is undetermined.

The chain is built from TRBV6-1 and TRBJ1-1; 8 bases are shared with TRBD1. Sequenced: blood. The clonotype comes from a man in his fifties with Graves' hyperthyroidism. The CDR3 sequence: CASSSVRGQLPFF. CDR3 DNA: TGTGCCAGCAGTTCGGTCAGGGGGCAACTCCCTTTCTTT.